This T cell receptor beta chain emerged from a study of blood T cell repertoires in COVID-19. Data came from immunoSEQ multiplex PCR; TCRdb stores just in-frame clones and leaves some out. The profile shows around 42,000 clones, 88% of them singletons. Trimming pared 1 base from V and 8 bases from J, leaving 5 bases between. This CDR3 has 12 residues. Germline V gives CDR1 LGHNA, CDR2 YNFKEQ. This clone occurred a few times. The chain has TRBV4-2 and TRBJ2-2; D call uncertain. Sequenced sample: peripheral blood. The receptor's source is a human donor in a cohort sampled during active COVID-19. DNA for the CDR3: TGTGCCAGCAGCCAAGTGGCTGGGGAGCTGTTTTTT. Its translation: CASSQVAGELFF.